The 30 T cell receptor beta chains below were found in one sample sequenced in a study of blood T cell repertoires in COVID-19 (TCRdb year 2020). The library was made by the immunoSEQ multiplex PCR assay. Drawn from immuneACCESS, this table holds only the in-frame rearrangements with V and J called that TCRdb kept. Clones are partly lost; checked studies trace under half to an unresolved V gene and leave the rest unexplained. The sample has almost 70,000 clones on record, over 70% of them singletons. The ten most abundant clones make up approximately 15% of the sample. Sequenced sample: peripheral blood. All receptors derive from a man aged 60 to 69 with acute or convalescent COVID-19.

CDR3 in DNA: TGTGCCAGCAGCTTGAAGACACCCTTTGCTGGGGCCAACGTCCTGACTTTC. Amino acid sequence: CASSLKTPFAGANVLTF. The chain links TRBV7-2 to TRBJ2-6; no definite D call. In germline, CDR1 is SGHTA, CDR2 FQGNSA. V lost 3 bases and J lost 2, with 14 bases in between. This CDR3 is 17 amino acids long.

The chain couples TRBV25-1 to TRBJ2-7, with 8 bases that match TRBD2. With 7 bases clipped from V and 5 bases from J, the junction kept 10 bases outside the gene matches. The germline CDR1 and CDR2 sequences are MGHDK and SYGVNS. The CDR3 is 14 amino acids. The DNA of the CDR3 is TGTGCCAGCATCGCCGGGGGGGCGGGCCACGAGCAGTACTTC. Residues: CASIAGGAGHEQYF.

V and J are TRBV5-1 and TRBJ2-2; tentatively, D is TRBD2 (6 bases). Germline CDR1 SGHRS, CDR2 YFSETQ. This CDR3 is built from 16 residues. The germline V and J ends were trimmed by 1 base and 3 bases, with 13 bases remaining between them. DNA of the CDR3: TGCGCCAGCAGCTTGCTGGGGAGGTTGGACACCGGGGAGCTGTTTTTT. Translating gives CASSLLGRLDTGELFF.

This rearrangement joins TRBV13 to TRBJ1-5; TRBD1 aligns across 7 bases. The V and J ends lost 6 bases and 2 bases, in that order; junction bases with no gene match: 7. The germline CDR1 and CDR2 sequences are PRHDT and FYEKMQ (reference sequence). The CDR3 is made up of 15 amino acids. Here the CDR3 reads CASSLGTVGNQPQHF. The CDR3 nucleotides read TGTGCCAGCAGTCTGGGGACAGTTGGCAATCAGCCCCAGCATTTT.

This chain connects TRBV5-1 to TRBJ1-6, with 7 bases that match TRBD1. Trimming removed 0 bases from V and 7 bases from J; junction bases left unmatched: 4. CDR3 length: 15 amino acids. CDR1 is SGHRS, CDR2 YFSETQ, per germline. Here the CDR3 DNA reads TGCGCCAGCAGCTTGGCGGACAGGATCAATTCACCCCTCCACTTT. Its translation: CASSLADRINSPLHF.

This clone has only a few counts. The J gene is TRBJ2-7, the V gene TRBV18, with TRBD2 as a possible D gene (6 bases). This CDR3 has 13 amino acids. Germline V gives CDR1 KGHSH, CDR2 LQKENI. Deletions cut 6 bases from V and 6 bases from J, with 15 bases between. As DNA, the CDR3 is TGTGCCAGCTCTCGGACTACTAGGGGCGAGCAGTACTTC. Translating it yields CASSRTTRGEQYF.

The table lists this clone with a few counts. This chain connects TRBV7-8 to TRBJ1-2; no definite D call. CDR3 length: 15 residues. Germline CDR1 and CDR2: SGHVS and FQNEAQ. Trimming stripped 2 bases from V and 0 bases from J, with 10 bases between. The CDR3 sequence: CASSLNSLANYGYTF. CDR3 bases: TGTGCCAGCAGCTTAAATTCACTGGCTAACTATGGCTACACCTTC. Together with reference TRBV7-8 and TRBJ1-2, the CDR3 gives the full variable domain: GAGVSQSPRYKVAKRGQDVALRCDPISGHVSLFWYQQALGQGPEFLTYFQNEAQLDKSGLPSDRFFAERPEGSVSTLKIQRTQQEDSAVYLCASSLNSLANYGYTFGSGTRLTVV.

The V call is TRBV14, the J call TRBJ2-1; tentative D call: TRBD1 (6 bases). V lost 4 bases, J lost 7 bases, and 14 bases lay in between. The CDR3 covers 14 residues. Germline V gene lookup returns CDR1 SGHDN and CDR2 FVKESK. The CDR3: CASSPYRVENEQFF. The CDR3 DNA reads TGTGCCAGCAGCCCATACAGGGTAGAAAATGAGCAGTTCTTC.

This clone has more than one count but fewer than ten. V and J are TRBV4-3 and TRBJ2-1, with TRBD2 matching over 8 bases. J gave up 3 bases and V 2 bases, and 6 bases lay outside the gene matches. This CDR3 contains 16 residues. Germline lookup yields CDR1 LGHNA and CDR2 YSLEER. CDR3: CASSQTPGGGYNEQFF. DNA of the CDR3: TGCGCCAGCAGCCAAACCCCGGGAGGGGGCTACAATGAGCAGTTCTTC.

CDR3 loop: CASSLDRVGTDTQYF. CDR3 nucleotide sequence: TGTGCCAGCAGCTTAGACAGGGTGGGCACAGATACGCAGTATTTT. The rearrangement links TRBV7-2 to TRBJ2-3; D is perhaps TRBD1 (6 bases). The germline gives CDR1 SGHTA, CDR2 FQGNSA. CDR3 size: 15 residues. The V end lost 1 base, the J end lost 1 base, and 9 bases lay between the germline ends.

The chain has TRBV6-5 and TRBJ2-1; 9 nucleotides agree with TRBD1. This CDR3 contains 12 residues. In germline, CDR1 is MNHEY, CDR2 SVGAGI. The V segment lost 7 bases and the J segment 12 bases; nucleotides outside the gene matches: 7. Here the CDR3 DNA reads TGTGCCAGCACTTTGGGACAGGGAGGGCAGTTCTTC. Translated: CASTLGQGGQFF.

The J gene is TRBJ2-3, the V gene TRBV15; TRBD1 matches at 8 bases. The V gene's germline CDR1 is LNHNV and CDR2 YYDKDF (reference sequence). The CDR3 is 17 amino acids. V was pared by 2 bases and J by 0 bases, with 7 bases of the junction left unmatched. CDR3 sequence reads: CATSRTDRGGSTDTQYF. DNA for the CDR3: TGTGCCACCAGCAGAACAGACAGGGGTGGTAGCACAGATACGCAGTATTTT. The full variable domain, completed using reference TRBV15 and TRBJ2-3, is DAMVIQNPRYQVTQFGKPVTLSCSQTLNHNVMYWYQQKSSQAPKLLFHYYDKDFNNEADTPDNFQSRRPNTSFCFLDIRSPGLGDTAMYLCATSRTDRGGSTDTQYFGPGTRLTVL.

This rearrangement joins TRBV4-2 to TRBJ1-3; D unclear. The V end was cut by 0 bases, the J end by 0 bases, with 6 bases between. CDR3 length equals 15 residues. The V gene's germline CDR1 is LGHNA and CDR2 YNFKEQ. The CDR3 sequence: CASSQDSGSGNTIYF. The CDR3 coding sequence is TGTGCCAGCAGCCAAGACAGTGGCTCTGGAAACACCATATATTTT.

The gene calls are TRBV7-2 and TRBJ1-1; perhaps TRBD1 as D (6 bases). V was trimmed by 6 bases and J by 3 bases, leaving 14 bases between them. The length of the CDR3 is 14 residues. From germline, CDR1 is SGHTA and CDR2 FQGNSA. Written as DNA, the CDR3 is TGTGCCAGCAGTTCACAGGGTGGAGACACTGAAGCTTTCTTT. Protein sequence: CASSSQGGDTEAFF.

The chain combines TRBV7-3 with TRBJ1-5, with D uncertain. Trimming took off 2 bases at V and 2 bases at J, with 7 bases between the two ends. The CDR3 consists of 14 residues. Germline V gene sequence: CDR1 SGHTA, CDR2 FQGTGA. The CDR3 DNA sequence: TGTGCCAGCAGCTTAGCCGCGGGCAATCAGCCCCAGCATTTT. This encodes CASSLAAGNQPQHF.

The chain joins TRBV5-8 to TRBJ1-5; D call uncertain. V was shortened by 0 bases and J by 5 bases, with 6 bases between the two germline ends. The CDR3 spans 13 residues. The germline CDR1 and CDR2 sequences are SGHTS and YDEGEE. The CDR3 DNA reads TGTGCCAGCAGCTTGGCCCAGGATCAGCCCCAGCATTTT. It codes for CASSLAQDQPQHF.

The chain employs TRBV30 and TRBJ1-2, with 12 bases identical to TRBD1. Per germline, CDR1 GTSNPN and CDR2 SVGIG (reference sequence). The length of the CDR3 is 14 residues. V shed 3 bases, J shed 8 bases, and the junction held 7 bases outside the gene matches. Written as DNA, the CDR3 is TGTGCCTGGAGGGTGGGACAGGGGGCTGAAGGCTACACCTTC. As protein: CAWRVGQGAEGYTF.

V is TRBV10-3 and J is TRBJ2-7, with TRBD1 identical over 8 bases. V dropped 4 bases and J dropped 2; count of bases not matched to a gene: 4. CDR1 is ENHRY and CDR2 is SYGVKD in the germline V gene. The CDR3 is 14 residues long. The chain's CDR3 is CAISGTGSAYEQYF. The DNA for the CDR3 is TGTGCCATCAGTGGGACAGGGTCCGCCTACGAGCAGTACTTC.

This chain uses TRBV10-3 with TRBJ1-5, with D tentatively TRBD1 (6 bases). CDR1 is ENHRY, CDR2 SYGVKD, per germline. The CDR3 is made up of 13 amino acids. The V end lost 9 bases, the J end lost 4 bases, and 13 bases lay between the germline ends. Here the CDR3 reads CAIHRDINQPQHF. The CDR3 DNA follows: TGTGCCATACACCGGGACATAAATCAGCCCCAGCATTTT.

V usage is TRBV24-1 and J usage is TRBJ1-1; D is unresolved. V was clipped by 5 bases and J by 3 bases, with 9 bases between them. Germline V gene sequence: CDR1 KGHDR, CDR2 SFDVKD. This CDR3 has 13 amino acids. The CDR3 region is CATSVAEDTEAFF. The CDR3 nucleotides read TGTGCCACCAGTGTCGCAGAGGACACTGAAGCTTTCTTT.

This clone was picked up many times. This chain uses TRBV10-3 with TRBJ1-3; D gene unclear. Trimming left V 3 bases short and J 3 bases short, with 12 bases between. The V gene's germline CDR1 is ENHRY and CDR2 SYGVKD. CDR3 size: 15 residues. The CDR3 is CAISDSSQVGNTIYF. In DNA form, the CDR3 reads TGTGCCATCAGTGACTCCTCGCAGGTTGGAAACACCATATATTTT.

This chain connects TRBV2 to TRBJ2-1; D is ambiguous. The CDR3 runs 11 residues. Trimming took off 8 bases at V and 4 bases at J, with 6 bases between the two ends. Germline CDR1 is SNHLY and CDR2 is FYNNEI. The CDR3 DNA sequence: TGTGCCAGCGGAGATTACAATGAGCAGTTCTTC. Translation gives CASGDYNEQFF.

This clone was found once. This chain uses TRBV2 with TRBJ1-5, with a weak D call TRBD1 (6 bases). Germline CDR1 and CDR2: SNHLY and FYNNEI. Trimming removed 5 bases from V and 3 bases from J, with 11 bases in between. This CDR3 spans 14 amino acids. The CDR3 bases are TGTGCCAGCAGTACACAGGGTACCAATCAGCCCCAGCATTTT. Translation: CASSTQGTNQPQHF.

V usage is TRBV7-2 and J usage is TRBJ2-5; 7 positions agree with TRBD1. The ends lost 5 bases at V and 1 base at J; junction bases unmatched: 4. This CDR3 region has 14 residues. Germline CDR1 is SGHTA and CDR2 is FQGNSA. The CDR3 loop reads CASSPDRFQETQYF. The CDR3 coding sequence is TGTGCCAGCAGCCCGGACAGGTTCCAAGAGACCCAGTACTTC.

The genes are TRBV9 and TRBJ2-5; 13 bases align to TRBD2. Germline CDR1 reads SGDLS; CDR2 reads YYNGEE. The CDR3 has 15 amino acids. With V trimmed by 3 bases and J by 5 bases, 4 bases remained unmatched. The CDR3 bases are TGTGCCAGCAGCGCAACTAGCGGGGGGGCGGAGACCCAGTACTTC. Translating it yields CASSATSGGAETQYF.

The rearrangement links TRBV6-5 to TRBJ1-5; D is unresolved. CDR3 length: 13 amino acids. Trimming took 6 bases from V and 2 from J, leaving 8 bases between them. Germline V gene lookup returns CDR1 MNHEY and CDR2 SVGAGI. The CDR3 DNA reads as TGTGCCAGCAGCAGAGAGGGCAATCAGCCCCAGCATTTT. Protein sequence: CASSREGNQPQHF.

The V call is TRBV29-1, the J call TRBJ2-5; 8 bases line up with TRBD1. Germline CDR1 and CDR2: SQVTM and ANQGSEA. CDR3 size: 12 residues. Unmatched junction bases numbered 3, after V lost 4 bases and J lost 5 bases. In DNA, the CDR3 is TGCAGCGTTGGACAGGGGCGGGAGACCCAGTACTTC. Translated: CSVGQGRETQYF.

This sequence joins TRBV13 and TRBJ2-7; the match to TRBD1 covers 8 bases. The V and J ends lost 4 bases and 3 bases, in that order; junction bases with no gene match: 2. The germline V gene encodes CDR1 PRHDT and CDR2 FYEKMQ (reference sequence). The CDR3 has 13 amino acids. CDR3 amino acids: CASSYTGGYEQYF. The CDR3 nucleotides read TGTGCCAGCAGCTATACAGGGGGCTACGAGCAGTACTTC. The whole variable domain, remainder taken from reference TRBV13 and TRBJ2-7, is AAGVIQSPRHLIKEKRETATLKCYPIPRHDTVYWYQQGPGQDPQFLISFYEKMQSDKGSIPDRFSAQQFSDYHSELNMSSLELGDSALYFCASSYTGGYEQYFGPGTRLTVT.

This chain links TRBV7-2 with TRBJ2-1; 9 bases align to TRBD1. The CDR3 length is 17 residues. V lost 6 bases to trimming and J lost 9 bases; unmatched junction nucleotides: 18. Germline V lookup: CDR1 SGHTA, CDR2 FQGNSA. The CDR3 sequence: CASSPRGGQGFFGEQFF. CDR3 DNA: TGTGCCAGCAGTCCTCGAGGGGGACAGGGTTTTTTTGGTGAGCAGTTCTTC.

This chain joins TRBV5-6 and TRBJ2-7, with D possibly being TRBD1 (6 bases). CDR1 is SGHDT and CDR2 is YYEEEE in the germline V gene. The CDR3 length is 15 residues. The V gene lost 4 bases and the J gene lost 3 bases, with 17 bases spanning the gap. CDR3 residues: CASSADRAELYEQYF. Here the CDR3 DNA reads TGTGCCAGCAGCGCGGACAGAGCCGAACTCTACGAGCAGTACTTC.